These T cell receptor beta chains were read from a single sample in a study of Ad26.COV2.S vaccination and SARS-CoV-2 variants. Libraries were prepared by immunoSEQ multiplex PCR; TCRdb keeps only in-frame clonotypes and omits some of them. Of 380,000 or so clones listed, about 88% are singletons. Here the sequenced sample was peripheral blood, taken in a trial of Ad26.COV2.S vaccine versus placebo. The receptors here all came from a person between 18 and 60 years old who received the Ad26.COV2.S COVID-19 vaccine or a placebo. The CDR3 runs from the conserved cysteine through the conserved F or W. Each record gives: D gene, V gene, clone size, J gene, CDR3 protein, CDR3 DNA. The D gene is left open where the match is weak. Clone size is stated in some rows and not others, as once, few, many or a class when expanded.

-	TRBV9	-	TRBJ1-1	CASSVVSRWTEAFF	TGTGCCAGCAGCGTAGTGTCCAGGTGGACTGAAGCTTTCTTT
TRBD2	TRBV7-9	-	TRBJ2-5	CASSGRAGEETQYF	TGTGCCAGCAGCGGAAGAGCGGGGGAAGAGACCCAGTACTTC
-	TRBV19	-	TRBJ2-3	CASTDSGTTDTQYF	TGTGCCAGTACTGATTCGGGGACCACAGATACGCAGTATTTT
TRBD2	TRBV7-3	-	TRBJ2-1	CASSSLADNNEQFF	TGTGCCAGCAGCTCCCTAGCGGATAACAATGAGCAGTTCTTC
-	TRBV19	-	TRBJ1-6	CASSLKQVPSYNSPLHF	TGTGCCAGTAGTCTCAAACAGGTCCCCTCCTATAATTCACCCCTCCACTTT
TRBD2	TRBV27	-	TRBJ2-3	CASSLTASGSYTDTQYF	TGTGCCAGCAGTTTAACCGCTAGCGGAAGCTACACAGATACGCAGTATTTT
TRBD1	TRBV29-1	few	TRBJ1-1	CSVDLRGGTEAFF	TGCAGCGTTGACCTCAGGGGGGGCACTGAAGCTTTCTTT
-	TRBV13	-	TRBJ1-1	CASSPVGVTEAFF	TGTGCCAGCAGCCCAGTGGGGGTTACTGAAGCTTTCTTT
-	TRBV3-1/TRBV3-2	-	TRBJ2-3	CASSQRDTQYF	TGTGCCAGCAGCCAACGGGATACGCAGTATTTT
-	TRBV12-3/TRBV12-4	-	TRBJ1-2	CASTDGARGYTF	TGTGCCAGCACCGACGGAGCTCGTGGCTACACCTTC
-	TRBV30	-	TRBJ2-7	CAWGGLDSRSEQYF	TGTGCCTGGGGGGGTCTGGACAGCCGTTCCGAGCAGTACTTC
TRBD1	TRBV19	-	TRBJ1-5	CASIWRQGVQPQHF	TGTGCCAGTATTTGGAGACAGGGGGTTCAGCCCCAGCATTTT
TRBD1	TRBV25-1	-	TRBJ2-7	CASSPKDRGPSYEQYF	TGTGCCAGCAGTCCCAAGGACAGGGGGCCTTCCTACGAGCAGTACTTC
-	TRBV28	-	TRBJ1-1	CASSLLGHNPMNTEAFF	TGTGCCAGCAGTTTACTGGGACACAACCCCATGAACACTGAAGCTTTCTTT
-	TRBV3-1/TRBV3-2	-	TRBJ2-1	CASLVRLASGCSYNEQFF	TGTGCCAGCCTGGTACGGTTGGCGAGCGGTTGCTCCTACAATGAGCAGTTCTTC
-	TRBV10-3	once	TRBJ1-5	CAISESIRKGFSVNSNQPQHF	TGTGCCATCAGTGAGTCGATCCGCAAAGGGTTTTCGGTAAATAGCAATCAGCCCCAGCATTTT
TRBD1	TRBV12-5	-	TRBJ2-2	CASGLVLWDRVEVRTGELFF	TGTGCTAGTGGTTTGGTACTTTGGGACAGGGTGGAAGTTAGGACCGGGGAGCTGTTTTTT
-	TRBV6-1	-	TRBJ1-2	CASSEQGADYGYTF	TGTGCCAGCAGTGAACAGGGTGCCGACTATGGCTACACCTTC
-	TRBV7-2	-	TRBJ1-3	CASSLGQFGNTIYF	TGTGCCAGCAGCTTAGGACAGTTTGGAAACACCATATATTTT
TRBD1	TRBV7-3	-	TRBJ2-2	CASSYDRGLSGELFF	TGTGCCAGCAGCTACGACAGGGGGCTGTCCGGGGAGCTGTTTTTT
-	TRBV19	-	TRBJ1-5	CASRTGTFGNQPQHF	TGTGCCAGTAGGACCGGGACATTTGGGAATCAGCCCCAGCATTTT
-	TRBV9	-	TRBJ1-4	CASSPREGIAEKLFF	TGTGCCAGCAGCCCTAGGGAGGGGATAGCTGAAAAACTGTTTTTT
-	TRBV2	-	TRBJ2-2	CASSELRAGTLRTGELFF	TGTGCCAGCAGTGAATTGCGGGCGGGGACACTGCGCACCGGGGAGCTGTTTTTT
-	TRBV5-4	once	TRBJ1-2	CASSLQAPLDYGYTF	TGTGCCAGCAGCTTGCAGGCTCCGCTAGACTATGGCTACACCTTC
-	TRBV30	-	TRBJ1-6	CAWQTSYNSPLHF	TGTGCCTGGCAGACATCGTATAATTCACCCCTCCACTTT
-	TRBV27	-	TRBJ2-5	CASSLSGITRGQYF	TGTGCCAGCAGTTTATCAGGGATAACAAGGGGCCAGTACTTC
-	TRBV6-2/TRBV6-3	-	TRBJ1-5	CASSYSSPWHF	TGTGCCAGCAGTTACTCGTCCCCATGGCATTTT
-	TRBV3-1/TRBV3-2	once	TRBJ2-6	CASSHLGTSRANVLTF	TGTGCCAGCAGCCATCTCGGGACTTCTAGGGCCAACGTCCTGACTTTC
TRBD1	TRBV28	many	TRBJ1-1	CASREHRGRENTEAFF	TGTGCCAGCAGGGAGCACAGGGGGAGGGAGAACACTGAAGCTTTCTTT
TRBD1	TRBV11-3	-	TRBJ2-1	CASSHPTGDNEQFF	TGTGCCAGCAGCCACCCGACAGGGGACAATGAGCAGTTCTTC
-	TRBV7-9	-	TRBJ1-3	CASSLARGSSGNTIYF	TGTGCCAGCAGCTTAGCGCGCGGAAGCTCTGGAAACACCATATATTTT
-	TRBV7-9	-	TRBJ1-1	CASSLKGTTEAFF	TGTGCCAGCAGCTTAAAAGGGACCACTGAAGCTTTCTTT
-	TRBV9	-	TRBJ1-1	CASRPLTGHPLGTEAFF	TGTGCCAGCAGGCCGCTAACGGGACACCCCCTGGGGACTGAAGCTTTCTTT
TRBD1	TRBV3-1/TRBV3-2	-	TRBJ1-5	CASSPTGGLNQPQHF	TGTGCCAGCAGCCCGACAGGGGGCCTCAATCAGCCCCAGCATTTT
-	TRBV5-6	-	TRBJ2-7	CASSLPRGLLYEQYF	TGTGCCAGCAGCCTCCCCCGGGGGCTATTGTACGAGCAGTACTTC
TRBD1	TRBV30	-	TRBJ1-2	CAWNEDRGYYGYTF	TGTGCCTGGAATGAGGACAGGGGATATTATGGCTACACCTTC
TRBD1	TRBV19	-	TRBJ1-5	CASSSREGANQPQHF	TGTGCCAGTAGTTCTCGGGAGGGGGCGAATCAGCCCCAGCATTTT
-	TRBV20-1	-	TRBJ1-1	CSASSRGRFDTEAFF	TGCAGTGCTAGTTCCCGGGGGAGATTTGACACTGAAGCTTTCTTT
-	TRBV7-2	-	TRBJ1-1	CASSWGHLNTEAFF	TGTGCCAGCAGCTGGGGACATCTCAACACTGAAGCTTTCTTT
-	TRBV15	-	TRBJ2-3	CATGRSTDTQYF	TGTGCCACCGGGCGGAGCACAGATACGCAGTATTTT
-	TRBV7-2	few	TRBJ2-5	CASSLSRPTGTQYF	TGTGCCAGCAGCTTATCTCGTCCCACGGGGACCCAGTACTTC
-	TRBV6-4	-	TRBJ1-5	CASSEYPSNQPQHF	TGTGCCAGCAGTGAGTACCCTTCCAATCAGCCCCAGCATTTT
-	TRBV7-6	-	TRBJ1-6	CASSPGPTWGSPLHF	TGTGCCAGCAGCCCGGGCCCGACATGGGGTTCACCCCTCCACTTT
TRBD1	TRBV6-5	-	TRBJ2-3	CASSYKGASTDTQYF	TGTGCCAGCAGTTACAAGGGGGCGAGCACAGATACGCAGTATTTT
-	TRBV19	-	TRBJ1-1	CASSIEAFTSAEAFF	TGTGCCAGTAGTATAGAGGCATTCACAAGCGCTGAAGCTTTCTTT
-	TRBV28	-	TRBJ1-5	CASSSWGGSNQPQHF	TGTGCCAGCAGTTCCTGGGGGGGAAGCAATCAGCCCCAGCATTTT
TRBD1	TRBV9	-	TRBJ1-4	CASSPGGRGGEKLFF	TGTGCCAGCAGCCCTGGTGGCAGGGGGGGAGAAAAACTGTTTTTT
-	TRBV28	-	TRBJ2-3	CASTPQGGQRTDTQYF	TGTGCCAGCACCCCCCAGGGCGGGCAGAGGACAGATACGCAGTATTTT
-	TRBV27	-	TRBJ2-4	CASSPTGGGRAKNIQYF	TGTGCCAGCAGTCCCACAGGGGGCGGGAGGGCCAAAAACATTCAGTACTTC
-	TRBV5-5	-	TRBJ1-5	CASSRYSNQPQHF	TGTGCCAGCAGCCGATACAGCAATCAGCCCCAGCATTTT
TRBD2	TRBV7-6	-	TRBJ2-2	CASSRTSANTGELFF	TGTGCCAGCAGCCGGACTAGCGCGAACACCGGGGAGCTGTTTTTT